A selection of T cell receptor beta chains follows, all from one sample in a study of blood T cell repertoires in COVID-19. The protocol was immunoSEQ multiplex PCR, while the TCRdb copy is restricted to in-frame clones and leaves out a portion. The data contain 350,000 to 400,000 clones, approximately 91% of them singletons. Sequencing was done on a sample of PBMCs or T cells enriched from blood (not recorded which). The receptors originated from a middle-aged woman who had been exposed to COVID-19. Each CDR3 is given with its conserved first and last residue. The order of the fields is V gene, D gene, J gene, CDR3 protein, CDR3 DNA. D genes are given only for firm matches.

>TRBV7-2|TRBD1|TRBJ1-4
CASSSHRDRVEKLFF
TGTGCCAGCAGCTCACACCGGGACAGGGTTGAAAAACTGTTTTTT
>TRBV24-1|.|TRBJ2-1
CATSDQQGRKVNEQFF
TGTGCCACCAGTGACCAACAGGGCCGGAAAGTCAATGAGCAGTTCTTC
>TRBV15|TRBD1|TRBJ1-1
CATSRDRGGTEAFF
TGTGCCACCAGTCGTGACAGGGGAGGCACTGAAGCTTTCTTT
>TRBV7-7|TRBD1|TRBJ1-5
CASSSDRGQPQHF
TGTGCTAGCAGCTCGGACAGGGGCCAGCCCCAGCATTTT
>TRBV2|TRBD2|TRBJ2-7
CASSERDSGRSLYEQYF
TGTGCCAGCAGTGAAAGGGATAGCGGGAGGTCCCTTTACGAGCAGTACTTC
>TRBV15|TRBD1|TRBJ2-1
CATSREGRQGAFYEQFF
TGTGCCACCAGCAGAGAAGGTCGACAGGGGGCGTTTTATGAGCAGTTCTTC
>TRBV18|TRBD1|TRBJ1-1
CASSATGGALEKAFF
TGTGCCAGCTCAGCAACAGGGGGCGCCTTGGAAAAAGCTTTCTTT
>TRBV5-1|.|TRBJ1-6
CASSLERGGPLHF
TGCGCCAGCAGCTTGGAGCGGGGGGGACCCCTCCACTTT
>TRBV7-8|.|TRBJ2-2
CASKPGDRNTGELFF
TGTGCCAGCAAACCCGGAGACAGAAACACCGGGGAGCTGTTTTTT
>TRBV2|.|TRBJ1-2
CASSERPGGYTF
TGTGCCAGCAGTGAACGTCCCGGTGGCTACACCTTC